A single sample gave rise to the 2 T cell receptor beta chains below, sequenced in a study of blood T cell repertoires in COVID-19. Here immunoSEQ multiplex PCR was the method, and the copy in TCRdb shows in-frame clones only, minus some. The table lists 50,000 to 60,000 clones, roughly 89% of them singletons. The sequencing sample was made of peripheral blood. The receptor set was obtained from a human donor in a cohort sampled during active COVID-19.

V is TRBV10-1 and J is TRBJ2-7; 9 bases align to TRBD2. The CDR3 sequence is 17 residues long. V was pared by 0 bases and J by 7 bases, with 13 bases of the junction left unmatched. Germline V gene data show CDR1 as WNHNN and CDR2 as SYGVQD (reference sequence). CDR3 in amino acids: CASSESASPGTSWEQYV. The CDR3 DNA sequence: TGCGCCAGCAGTGAGTCGGCCTCCCCAGGGACTAGCTGGGAGCAGTACGTC.

This clone has a single count. V and J are TRBV6-6 and TRBJ1-1, with TRBD1 matching over 8 bases. V gave up 7 bases and J gave up 4 bases; unmatched junction bases: 11. CDR1 MNHNY and CDR2 SVGAGI come from the germline V gene (reference sequence). CDR3 length: 15 amino acids. The CDR3 loop reads CASTLGQGRGTEAFF. The CDR3 DNA follows: TGTGCCAGCACCTTAGGACAGGGTCGGGGCACTGAAGCTTTCTTT.